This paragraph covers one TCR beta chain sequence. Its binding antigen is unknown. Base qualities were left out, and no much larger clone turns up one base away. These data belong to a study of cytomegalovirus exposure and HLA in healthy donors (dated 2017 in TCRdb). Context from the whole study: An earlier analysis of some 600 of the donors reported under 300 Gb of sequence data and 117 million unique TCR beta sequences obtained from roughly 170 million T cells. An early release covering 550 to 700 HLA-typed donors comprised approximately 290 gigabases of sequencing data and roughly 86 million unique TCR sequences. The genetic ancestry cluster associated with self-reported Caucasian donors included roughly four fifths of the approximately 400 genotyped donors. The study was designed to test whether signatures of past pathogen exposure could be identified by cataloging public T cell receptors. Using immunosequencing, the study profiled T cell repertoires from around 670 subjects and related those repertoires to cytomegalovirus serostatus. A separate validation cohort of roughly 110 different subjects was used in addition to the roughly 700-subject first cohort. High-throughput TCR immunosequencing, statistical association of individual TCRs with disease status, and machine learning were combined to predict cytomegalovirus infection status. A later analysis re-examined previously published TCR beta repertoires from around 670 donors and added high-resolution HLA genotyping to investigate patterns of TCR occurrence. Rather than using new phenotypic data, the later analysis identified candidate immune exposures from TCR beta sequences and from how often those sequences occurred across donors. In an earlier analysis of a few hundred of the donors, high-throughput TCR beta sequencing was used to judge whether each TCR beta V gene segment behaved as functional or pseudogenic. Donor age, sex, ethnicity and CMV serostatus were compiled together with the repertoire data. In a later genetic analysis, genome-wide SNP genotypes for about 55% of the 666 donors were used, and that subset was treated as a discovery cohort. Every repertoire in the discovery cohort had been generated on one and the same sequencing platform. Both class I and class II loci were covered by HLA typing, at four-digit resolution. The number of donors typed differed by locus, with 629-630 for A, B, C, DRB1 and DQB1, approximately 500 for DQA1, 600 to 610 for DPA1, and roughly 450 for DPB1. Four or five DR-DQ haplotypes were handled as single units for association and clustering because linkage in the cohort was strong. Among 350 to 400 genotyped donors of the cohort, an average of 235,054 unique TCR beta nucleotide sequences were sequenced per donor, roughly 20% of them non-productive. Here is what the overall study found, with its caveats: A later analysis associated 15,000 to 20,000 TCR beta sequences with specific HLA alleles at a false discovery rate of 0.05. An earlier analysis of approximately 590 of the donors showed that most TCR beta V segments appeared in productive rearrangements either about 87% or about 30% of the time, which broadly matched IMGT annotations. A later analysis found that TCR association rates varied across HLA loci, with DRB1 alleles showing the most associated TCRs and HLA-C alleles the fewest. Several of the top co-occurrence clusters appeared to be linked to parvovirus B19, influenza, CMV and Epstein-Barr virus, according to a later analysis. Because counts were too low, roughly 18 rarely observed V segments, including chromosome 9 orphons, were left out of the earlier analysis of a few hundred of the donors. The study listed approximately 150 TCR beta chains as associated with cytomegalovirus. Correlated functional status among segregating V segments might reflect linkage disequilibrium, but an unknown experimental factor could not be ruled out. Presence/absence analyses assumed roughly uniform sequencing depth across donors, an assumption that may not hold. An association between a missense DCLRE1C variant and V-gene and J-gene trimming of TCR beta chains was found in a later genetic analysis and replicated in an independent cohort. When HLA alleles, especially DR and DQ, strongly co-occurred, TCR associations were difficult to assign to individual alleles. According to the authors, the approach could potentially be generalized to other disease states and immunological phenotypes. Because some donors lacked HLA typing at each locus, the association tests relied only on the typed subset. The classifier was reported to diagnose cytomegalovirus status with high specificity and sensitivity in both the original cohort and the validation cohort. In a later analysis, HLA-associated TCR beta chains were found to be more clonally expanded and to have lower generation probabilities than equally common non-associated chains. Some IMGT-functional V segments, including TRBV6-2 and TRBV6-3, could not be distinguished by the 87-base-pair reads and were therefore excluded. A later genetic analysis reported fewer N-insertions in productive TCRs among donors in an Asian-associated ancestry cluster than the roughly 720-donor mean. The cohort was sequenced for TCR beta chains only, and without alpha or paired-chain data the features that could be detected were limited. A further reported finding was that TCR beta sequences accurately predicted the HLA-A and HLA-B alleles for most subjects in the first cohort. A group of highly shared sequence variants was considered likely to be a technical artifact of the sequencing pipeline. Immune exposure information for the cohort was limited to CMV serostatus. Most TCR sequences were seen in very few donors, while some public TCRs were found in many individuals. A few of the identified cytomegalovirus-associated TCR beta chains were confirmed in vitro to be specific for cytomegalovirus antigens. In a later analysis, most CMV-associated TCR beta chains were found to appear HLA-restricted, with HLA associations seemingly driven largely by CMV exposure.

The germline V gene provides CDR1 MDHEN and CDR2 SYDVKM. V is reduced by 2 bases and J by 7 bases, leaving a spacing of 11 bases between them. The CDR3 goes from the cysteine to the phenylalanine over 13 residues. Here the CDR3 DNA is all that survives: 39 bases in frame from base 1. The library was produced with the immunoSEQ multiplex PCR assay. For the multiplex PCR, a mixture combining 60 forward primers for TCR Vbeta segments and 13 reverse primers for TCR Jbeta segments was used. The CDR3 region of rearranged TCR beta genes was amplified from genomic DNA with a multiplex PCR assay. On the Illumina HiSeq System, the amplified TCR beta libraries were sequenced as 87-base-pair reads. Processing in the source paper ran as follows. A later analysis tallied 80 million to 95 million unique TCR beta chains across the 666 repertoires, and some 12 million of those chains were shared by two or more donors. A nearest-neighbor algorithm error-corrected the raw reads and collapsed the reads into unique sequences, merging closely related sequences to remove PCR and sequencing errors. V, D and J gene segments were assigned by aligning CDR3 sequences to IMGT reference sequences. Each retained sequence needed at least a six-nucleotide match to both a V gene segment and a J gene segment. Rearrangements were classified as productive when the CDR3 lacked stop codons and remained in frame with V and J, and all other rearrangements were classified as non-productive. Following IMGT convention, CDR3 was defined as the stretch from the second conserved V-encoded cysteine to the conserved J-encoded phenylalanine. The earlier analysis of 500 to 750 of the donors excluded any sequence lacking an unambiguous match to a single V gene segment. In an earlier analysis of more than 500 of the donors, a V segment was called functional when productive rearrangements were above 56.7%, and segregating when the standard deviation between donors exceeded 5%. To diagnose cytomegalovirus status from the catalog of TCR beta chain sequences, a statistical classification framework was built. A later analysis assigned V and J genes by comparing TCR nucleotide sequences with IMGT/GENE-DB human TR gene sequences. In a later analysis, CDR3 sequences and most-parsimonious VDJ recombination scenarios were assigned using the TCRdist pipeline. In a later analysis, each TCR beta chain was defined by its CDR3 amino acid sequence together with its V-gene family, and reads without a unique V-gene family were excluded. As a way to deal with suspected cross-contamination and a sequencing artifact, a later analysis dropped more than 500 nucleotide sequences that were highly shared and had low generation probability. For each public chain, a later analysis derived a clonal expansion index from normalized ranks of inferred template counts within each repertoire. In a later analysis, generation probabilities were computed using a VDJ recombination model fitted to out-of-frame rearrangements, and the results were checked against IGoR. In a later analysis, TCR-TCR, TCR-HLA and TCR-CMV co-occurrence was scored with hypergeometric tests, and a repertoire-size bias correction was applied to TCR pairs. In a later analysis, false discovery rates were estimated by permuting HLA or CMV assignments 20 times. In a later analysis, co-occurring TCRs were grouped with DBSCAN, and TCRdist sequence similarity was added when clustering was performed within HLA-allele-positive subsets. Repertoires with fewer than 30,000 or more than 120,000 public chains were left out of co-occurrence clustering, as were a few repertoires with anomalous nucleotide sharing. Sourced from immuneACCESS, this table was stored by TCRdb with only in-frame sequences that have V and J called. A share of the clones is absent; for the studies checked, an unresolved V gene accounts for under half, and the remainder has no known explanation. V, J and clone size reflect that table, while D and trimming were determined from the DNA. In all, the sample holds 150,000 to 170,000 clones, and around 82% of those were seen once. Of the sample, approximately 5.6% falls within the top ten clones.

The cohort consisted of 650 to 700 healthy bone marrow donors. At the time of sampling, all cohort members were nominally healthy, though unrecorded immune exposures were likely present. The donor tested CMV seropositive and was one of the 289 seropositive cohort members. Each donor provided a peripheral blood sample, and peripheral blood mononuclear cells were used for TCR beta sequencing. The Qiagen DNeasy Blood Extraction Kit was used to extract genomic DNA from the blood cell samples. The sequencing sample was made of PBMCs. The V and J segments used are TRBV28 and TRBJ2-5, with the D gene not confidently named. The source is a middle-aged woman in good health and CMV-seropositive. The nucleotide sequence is TGTGCCAGCAGTTTAGGAGCTCCCGCGACCCAGTACTTC. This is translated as CASSLGAPATQYF.